This T cell receptor beta chain was profiled in a study of early T cells in non-severe SARS-CoV-2 infection. Study information: Chains stayed unpaired after sequencing of bulk RNA from unsorted whole blood.

Germline trimming cut 0 bases from V and 2 bases from J; bases unmatched to any gene: 4. The germline gives CDR1 DFQATT, CDR2 SNEGSKA (reference sequence). The CDR3 is made up of 14 amino acids. Regarding the study as a whole: Sequences matched to VDJdb favored anti-spike CD8 responses, while private and CD4 specificities were missed.

This clonotype was observed at least ten times. Its antigen is not known. Unique molecular identifiers were affixed to single, distinct cDNA molecules. TCRdb used MiXCR to reprocess the 5' RACE reads, holding one entry per CDR3 protein. The sample consists of over 85,000 distinct CDR3 sequences, roughly 17% of them appearing once. The chain joins TRBV20-1 to TRBJ2-7; 7 nucleotides agree with TRBD2. The source is an adult who was a healthcare worker with PCR-confirmed SARS-CoV-2 infection or an uninfected control (not recorded which). The sequencing input was whole blood. The CDR3 here is CSARESGGAYEQYF. The CDR3 region has the DNA TGCAGTGCTAGAGAAAGTGGGGGGGCCTACGAGCAGTACTTC.